This T cell receptor (beta chain) was identified in a study of cytomegalovirus exposure and HLA in healthy donors. Study results and limitations: Overall, under 200 TCR beta chains were annotated as cytomegalovirus-associated. One later analysis reportedly identified an Asian-associated ancestry cluster that showed fewer N-insertions than the roughly 620-donor mean. Later work showed greater clonal expansion in HLA-associated TCR beta chains than in equally common others.

PCR amplification relied on 60 Vbeta primers (plus 13 Jbeta primers). Profiled with immunoSEQ multiplex PCR; TCRdb holds only in-frame clones, not every one. Altogether roughly 150,000 clones are present, about 80% being singletons, with the ten largest covering approximately 6.2%. This clone occurred once. Its antigen is unidentified. CDR1 is LNHDA, CDR2 SQIVND, per germline (reference sequence). The CDR3 has 14 amino acids. After removal of 3 bases from V and 7 bases from J, the junction contained 8 bases not matched to a gene. This rearrangement joins TRBV19 to TRBJ2-7; 8 positions agree with TRBD2. The source of this sequence is a man in his forties in good health and CMV-seropositive. The sample consisted of PBMCs. The CDR3 DNA reads TGTGCCAGTAGTATCGGAGCGGGAGTGGGGGAGCAGTACTTC. Its protein product is CASSIGAGVGEQYF.